Below, 21 T cell receptor beta chains from the same sample are listed, as sequenced in a study of blood T cell repertoires in COVID-19. Profiled with immunoSEQ multiplex PCR; TCRdb holds only in-frame clones, not every one. In the table there are about 98,000 clones, more than 60% of which are singletons. Source material: peripheral blood. The receptor set was obtained from a man in his sixties or seventies with acute or convalescent COVID-19.

For this clone: One end of the junction does not line up with germline, which may come from a read error. The CDR3 coding sequence is TGCAGTGCGTCCGGGGGAGAGCCGTACTTC. Translated, it gives CSASGGEPYF. The rearrangement joins TRBV20-1 to TRBJ2-7; D perhaps matches TRBD2 (6 bases). The germline V gene has CDR1 DFQATT and CDR2 SNEGSKA (reference sequence). This CDR3 region has 10 residues.

The chain is built from TRBV7-3 and TRBJ1-1, with TRBD1 matching over 8 bases. CDR1 and CDR2 (germline): SGHTA, FQGTGA. This CDR3 contains 13 residues. J lost 4 bases, V lost 4 bases, and 2 bases had no gene match. This CDR3 is CASSSGQGTEAFF. The DNA of the CDR3 is TGTGCCAGCAGCTCTGGACAGGGCACTGAAGCTTTCTTT.

The chain couples TRBV5-4 to TRBJ1-3; 7 nucleotides align to TRBD1. CDR3 length: 14 residues. CDR1 and CDR2 from the germline V gene are SGHNT and YYREEE (reference sequence). V lost 3 bases and J lost 5; bases outside the gene matches: 5. In nucleotides, the CDR3 is TGTGCCAGCAGCTCAGAGGGACAGAGAAACACCATATATTTT. This gives the protein CASSSEGQRNTIYF.

The table lists this clone with a count of one. The CDR3 DNA reads as TGTGCCAGTAGTACGCGAACCAGGGGGCGCAGGGAACTGTTTTTT. Protein product: CASSTRTRGRRELFF. V gene TRBV19 combines with J gene TRBJ1-4, with 8 bases lining up with TRBD1. The CDR3 runs 15 residues. With V trimmed by 4 bases and J by 12 bases, 13 bases remained unmatched. CDR1 is LNHDA and CDR2 is SQIVND in the germline V gene (reference sequence).

V is TRBV6-1 and J is TRBJ1-5; a possible D gene is TRBD1 (6 bases). Germline loops: CDR1 MNHNS, CDR2 SASEGT. The CDR3 is made up of 15 amino acids. The V end lost 1 base, the J end lost 2 bases, and 9 bases lay between the germline ends. CDR3 sequence (DNA): TGTGCCAGCAGTGAAGGTGCAGGGGGCAATCAGCCCCAGCATTTT. It codes for CASSEGAGGNQPQHF.

The chain employs TRBV10-3 and TRBJ2-1, with 7 bases identical to TRBD1. This CDR3 has 17 residues. V was clipped by 3 bases and J by 7 bases; unmatched bases: 15. The germline gives CDR1 ENHRY, CDR2 SYGVKD. The CDR3 sequence: CAISDPRGRQGGNEQFF. The CDR3 coding sequence is TGTGCCATCAGTGACCCTCGCGGGCGACAGGGCGGGAATGAGCAGTTCTTC.

The V gene is TRBV24-1, the J gene TRBJ2-2, with D uncertain. Germline CDR1 and CDR2: KGHDR and SFDVKD. This CDR3 spans 14 amino acids. Trimming cost V 3 bases and J 4 bases, with 8 bases left between them. CDR3 coding DNA: TGTGCCACCAGTGATCTAGAAACCACCGGGGAGCTGTTTTTT. This gives the protein CATSDLETTGELFF.

This sequence joins TRBV28 and TRBJ1-6; TRBD1 matches 9 bases. Germline lookup yields CDR1 MDHEN and CDR2 SYDVKM. The junction had 17 bases not matched to a gene; V was cut back by 3 bases and J by 8 bases. This CDR3 is 19 amino acids long. CDR3 residues: CASSFPLTAGTGIHSPLHF. The CDR3 DNA is TGTGCCAGCAGTTTCCCTCTTACGGCCGGGACAGGGATACATTCACCCCTCCACTTT.

The CDR3 sequence: CASSGLAGASTDTQYF. The CDR3 nucleotides are TGTGCCAGTAGTGGACTAGCGGGAGCGAGCACAGATACGCAGTATTTT. The V gene is TRBV19, the J gene TRBJ2-3; 13 bases line up with TRBD2. The CDR3 runs to 16 residues. The junction had 2 bases not matched to a gene; V was cut back by 5 bases and J by 0 bases. Germline V gives CDR1 LNHDA, CDR2 SQIVND (reference sequence).

The CDR3 DNA reads TGTGCCAGCAACGGTCTAGGGGGGGGAGGCACAGATACGCAGTATTTT. Translating gives CASNGLGGGGTDTQYF. This chain joins TRBV5-4 and TRBJ2-3, with a weak D call TRBD2 (7 bases). CDR3 length: 16 residues. Trimming stripped 6 bases from V and 1 base from J, with 18 bases between. Per germline, CDR1 SGHNT and CDR2 YYREEE (reference sequence).

V and J are TRBV7-2 and TRBJ2-7, with D hard to call. This CDR3 is built from 14 residues. V lost 0 bases and J 0 bases, leaving 6 bases between the germline ends. CDR1 is SGHTA and CDR2 is FQGNSA in the germline V gene. The CDR3 sequence: CASSLAHGSYEQYF. For the CDR3, the DNA is TGTGCCAGCAGCTTAGCTCACGGCTCCTACGAGCAGTACTTC.

This chain links TRBV10-3 with TRBJ2-7, with D perhaps TRBD2 (6 bases). This CDR3 is 15 amino acids long. The germline CDR1 and CDR2 sequences are ENHRY and SYGVKD. Trimming took 0 bases from V and 2 from J, leaving 11 bases between them. The CDR3, as DNA: TGTGCCATCAGTGAGTCGAATGCGGGGACCTACGAGCAGTACTTC. The encoded protein is CAISESNAGTYEQYF.

The rearrangement links TRBV24-1 to TRBJ2-2, with TRBD2 matching 13 bases. CDR1 and CDR2 from the germline V gene are KGHDR and SFDVKD. The CDR3 is 21 residues long. Trimming at V came to 8 bases and at J to 3 bases, leaving 20 bases not matched to a gene. The chain's CDR3 is CATTGTTGTSGTVEDTGELFF. CDR3 nucleotides: TGTGCCACCACCGGGACTACCGGGACTAGCGGGACCGTGGAGGACACCGGGGAGCTGTTTTTT.

This clone came up a few times. The rearrangement links TRBV4-1 to TRBJ2-7, with 7 bases fitting TRBD1. Trimming cost V 2 bases and J 4 bases; bases outside gene matches: 11. CDR1 and CDR2 from the germline V gene are MGHRA and YSYEKL. The CDR3 covers 16 residues. CDR3 in amino acids: CASSQSTGARWYEQYF. The CDR3 bases are TGCGCCAGCAGCCAATCTACAGGGGCCCGGTGGTACGAGCAGTACTTC.

V and J are TRBV6-4 and TRBJ1-5; TRBD1 agrees at 7 bases. This CDR3 spans 13 amino acids. Germline V gives CDR1 MRHNA, CDR2 SNTAGT. V lost 9 bases and J lost 0; bases outside the gene matches: 2. The CDR3 DNA is TGTGCCAGACAGGGGAGTAGCAATCAGCCCCAGCATTTT. Amino acid sequence: CARQGSSNQPQHF.

Ten or more counts support this clone. The chain has TRBV6-2 or TRBV6-3 and TRBJ1-5; possible D gene TRBD1, 5 bases. Trimming removed 0 bases at V and 1 base at J, with 16 bases between. Germline V gene sequence: CDR1 MNHEY, CDR2 SVGEGT. The CDR3 totals 18 residues. The CDR3 DNA sequence: TGTGCCAGCAGTTACTCGACTCTGGACACTATGAGCAATCAGCCCCAGCATTTT. Translated, it gives CASSYSTLDTMSNQPQHF.

Regarding this clone: Germline and junction disagree at one end, which may indicate a read error. The V call is TRBV7-7, the J call TRBJ2-1, with 8 nucleotides matching TRBD2. Per germline, CDR1 SSHAT and CDR2 FNYEAQ (reference sequence). The CDR3 sequence is 13 residues long. DNA for the CDR3: TGTGCTAGCAGCCAGCGGGAGTACAATGAGCAGTTCTTC. Residues: CASSQREYNEQFF.

The CDR3 coding sequence is TGTGCCAGCAGCCAAGAATTAGCGGGAGGGCTCTACGAGCAGTACTTC. Its translation: CASSQELAGGLYEQYF. V is TRBV4-2 and J is TRBJ2-7, with TRBD2 matching over 11 bases. J lost 3 bases, V lost 0 bases, and 4 bases had no gene match. There are 16 residues in the CDR3. Germline V CDR1 and CDR2: LGHNA, YNFKEQ.

This chain joins TRBV7-2 and TRBJ2-1; D perhaps matches TRBD1 (5 bases). Germline lookup yields CDR1 SGHTA and CDR2 FQGNSA. Between the trimmed V and J ends, which lost 1 base and 15 bases, there was a span of 16 bases. This CDR3 region has 13 residues. The CDR3 here is CASSLERQRSSFF. Written as DNA, the CDR3 is TGTGCCAGCAGCTTAGAGAGACAGAGGTCATCGTTCTTC. Variable domain in full (rest from reference TRBV7-2 and TRBJ2-1): GAGVSQSPSNKVTEKGKDVELRCDPISGHTALYWYRQSLGQGLEFLIYFQGNSAPDKSGLPSDRFSAERTGGSVSTLTIQRTQQEDSAVYLCASSLERQRSSFFGPGTRLTVL.

This clone was counted a single time. The J gene is TRBJ2-7, the V gene TRBV5-7; TRBD1 aligns across 10 bases. TRBV5-7 is designated an ORF whose function remains uncertain. V was clipped by 0 bases and J by 2 bases; unmatched bases: 5. This CDR3 is built from 16 residues. CDR3 sequence: CASSLGRGQGAYEQYF. CDR3 in DNA: TGTGCCAGCAGCTTGGGACGTGGACAGGGGGCCTACGAGCAGTACTTC.

The V and J genes are TRBV19 and TRBJ1-1; 10 bases map to TRBD1. The length of the CDR3 is 14 residues. Germline V lookup: CDR1 LNHDA, CDR2 SQIVND (reference sequence). With 6 bases clipped from V and 1 base from J, the junction kept 2 bases outside the gene matches. CDR3 protein: CASSRQGANTEAFF. As DNA, the CDR3 is TGTGCCAGTAGCCGACAGGGGGCGAACACTGAAGCTTTCTTT. The whole variable domain, remainder taken from reference TRBV19 and TRBJ1-1, is DGGITQSPKYLFRKEGQNVTLSCEQNLNHDAMYWYRQDPGQGLRLIYYSQIVNDFQKGDIAEGYSVSREKKESFPLTVTSAQKNPTAFYLCASSRQGANTEAFFGQGTRLTVV.